The following is a T cell receptor (beta chain) sequence with its context. No antigen is known for it. Positively selected for CCR7, the CD45RO-negative cells used as naive CD8 cells excluded terminally differentiated effector memory CD45RA+ cells. Sequencing was performed with immunoSEQ multiplex PCR; in TCRdb, only in-frame clones are kept and a portion is missing. Seen here are 550,000 to 600,000 clones, 95% to 98% observed once, and the top ten hold around 0.3%. The data were obtained in a study of shared clonotypes between healthy human individuals. General study points: Clonotype sharing across several donors was observed for around 5% of naive CD4 clonotypes.

J lost 0 bases, V lost 4 bases, and 8 bases had no gene match. Germline V lookup: CDR1 SGDLS, CDR2 YYNGEE. This CDR3 comprises 17 residues. The chain couples TRBV9 to TRBJ2-1; the match to TRBD2 covers 9 bases. Sample: naive CD8+ T cells sorted from blood. This receptor was obtained from a man aged 30-40 years in good health. The CDR3 loop reads CASSLRTSAYSYNEQFF. CDR3 nucleotides: TGTGCCAGCAGCCTGAGGACTAGCGCCTACTCCTACAATGAGCAGTTCTTC. Variable domain in full (rest from reference TRBV9 and TRBJ2-1): DSGVTQTPKHLITATGQRVTLRCSPRSGDLSVYWYQQSLDQGLQFLIQYYNGEERAKGNILERFSAQQFPDLHSELNLSSLELGDSALYFCASSLRTSAYSYNEQFFGPGTRLTVL.